The source of this T cell receptor beta chain is a study of radiation and T cells in renal cell carcinoma. Across the study: Nephrectomy followed 15 Gy stereotactic body radiation by 4 weeks. The study, taken as a whole, reports: From baseline, blood top tumor clonotypes peaked at 2 weeks post-radiation. No pretreatment tumor biopsies were available for baseline clonotypes.

Time point given: blood 2 weeks post-SBRT. Described treatment: 15 Gy SBRT to primary tumor, nephrectomy 4 weeks later. Serial blood draws occurred at baseline and 2 and 4 weeks post-SBRT. Germline V lookup: CDR1 SNHLY, CDR2 FYNNEI. V gave up 3 bases and J gave up 13 bases, with 21 bases separating them. CDR3 length: 14 amino acids. Of note for this clone: Its antigen is unidentified.

Sequencing used immunoSEQ multiplex PCR; TCRdb keeps in-frame clones, though not all of them. Among around 130,000 clones listed, about 81% were seen once. The sample in question was blood, obtained from a patient whose treatment included radiotherapy and nephrectomy. This clonotype was sampled from a woman aged 60-75 years with renal cell carcinoma. The chain uses TRBV2 and TRBJ1-2, with a possible D match to TRBD1 (6 bases). As DNA, the CDR3 is TGTGCCAGCAGTGATACACCTGGCAGGGGTCCTGGCACCTTC. Protein sequence: CASSDTPGRGPGTF.